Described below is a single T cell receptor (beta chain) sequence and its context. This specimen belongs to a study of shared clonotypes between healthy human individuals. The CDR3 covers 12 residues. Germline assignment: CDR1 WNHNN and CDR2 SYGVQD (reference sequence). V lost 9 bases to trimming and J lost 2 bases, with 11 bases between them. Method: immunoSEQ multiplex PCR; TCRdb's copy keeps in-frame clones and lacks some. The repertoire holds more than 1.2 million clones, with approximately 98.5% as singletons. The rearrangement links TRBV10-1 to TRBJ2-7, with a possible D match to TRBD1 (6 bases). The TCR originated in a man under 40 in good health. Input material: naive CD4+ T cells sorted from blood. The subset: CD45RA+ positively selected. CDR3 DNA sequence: TGCGCCAGACCCACAGGGACCTACGAGCAGTACTTC. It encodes CARPTGTYEQYF.